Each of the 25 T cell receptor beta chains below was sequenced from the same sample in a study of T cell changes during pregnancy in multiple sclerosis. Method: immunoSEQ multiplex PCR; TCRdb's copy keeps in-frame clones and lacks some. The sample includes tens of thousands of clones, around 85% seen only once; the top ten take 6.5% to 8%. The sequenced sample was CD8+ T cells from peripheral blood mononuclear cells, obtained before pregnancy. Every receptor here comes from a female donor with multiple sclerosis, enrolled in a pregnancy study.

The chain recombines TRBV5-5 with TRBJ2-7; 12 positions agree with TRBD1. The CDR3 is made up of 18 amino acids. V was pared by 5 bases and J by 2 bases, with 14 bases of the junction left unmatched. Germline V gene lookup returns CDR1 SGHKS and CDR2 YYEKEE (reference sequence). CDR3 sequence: CASSSGTGGNFIPYEQYF. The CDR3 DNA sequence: TGTGCCAGCAGTTCCGGGACAGGGGGCAATTTTATCCCCTACGAGCAGTACTTC. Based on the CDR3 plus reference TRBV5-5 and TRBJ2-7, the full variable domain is DAGVTQSPTHLIKTRGQQVTLRCSPISGHKSVSWYQQVLGQGPQFIFQYYEKEERGRGNFPDRFSARQFPNYSSELNVNALLLGDSALYLCASSSGTGGNFIPYEQYFGPGTRLTVT.

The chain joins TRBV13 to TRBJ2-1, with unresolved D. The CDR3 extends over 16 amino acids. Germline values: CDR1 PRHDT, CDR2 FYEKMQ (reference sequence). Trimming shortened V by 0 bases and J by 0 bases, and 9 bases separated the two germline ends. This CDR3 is CASSLGPGSSYNEQFF. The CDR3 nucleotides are TGTGCCAGCAGCTTAGGTCCGGGTAGCTCCTACAATGAGCAGTTCTTC.

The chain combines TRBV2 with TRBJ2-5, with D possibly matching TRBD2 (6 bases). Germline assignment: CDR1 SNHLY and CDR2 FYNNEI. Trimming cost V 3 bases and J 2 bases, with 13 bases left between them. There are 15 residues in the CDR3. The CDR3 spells CASSDSGGGQETQYF. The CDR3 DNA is TGTGCCAGCAGTGACTCAGGTGGAGGGCAAGAGACCCAGTACTTC.

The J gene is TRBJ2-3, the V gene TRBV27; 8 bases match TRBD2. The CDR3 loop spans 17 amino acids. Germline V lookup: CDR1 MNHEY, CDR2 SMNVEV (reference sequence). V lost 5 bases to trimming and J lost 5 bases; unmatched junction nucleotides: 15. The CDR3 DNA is TGTGCCAGCAGTGCCGGCCGACTAGCGAGTGTAAGAGATACGCAGTATTTT. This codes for CASSAGRLASVRDTQYF.

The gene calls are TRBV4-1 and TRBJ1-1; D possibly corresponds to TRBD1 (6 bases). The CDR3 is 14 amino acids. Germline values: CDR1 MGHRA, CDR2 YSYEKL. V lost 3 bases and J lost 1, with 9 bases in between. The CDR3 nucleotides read TGCGCCAGCAGCCACCAACAGGGGAACACTGAAGCTTTCTTT. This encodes CASSHQQGNTEAFF.

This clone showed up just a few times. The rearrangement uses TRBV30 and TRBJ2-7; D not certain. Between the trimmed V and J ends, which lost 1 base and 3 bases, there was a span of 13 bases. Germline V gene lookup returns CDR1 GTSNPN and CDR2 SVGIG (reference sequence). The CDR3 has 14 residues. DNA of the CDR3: TGTGCCTGGAGTGAACGGGTCGCTAGCTACGAGCAGTACTTC. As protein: CAWSERVASYEQYF.

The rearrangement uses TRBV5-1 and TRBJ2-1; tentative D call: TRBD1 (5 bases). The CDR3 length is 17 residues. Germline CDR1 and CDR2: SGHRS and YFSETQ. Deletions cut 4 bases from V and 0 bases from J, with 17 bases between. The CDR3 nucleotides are TGCGCCAGCAGCCCTGTGGGCAGGACAAGCTCCTACAATGAGCAGTTCTTC. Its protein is CASSPVGRTSSYNEQFF.

The CDR3 DNA sequence: TGTGCCAGCAGTGAATTGGGGACAGGAGGCGTTGGGGGCTACACCTTC. The encoded protein is CASSELGTGGVGGYTF. The chain recombines TRBV6-1 with TRBJ1-2; 8 nucleotides agree with TRBD1. The germline V gene has CDR1 MNHNS and CDR2 SASEGT. The CDR3 spans 16 residues. Trimming removed 2 bases from V and 8 bases from J; junction bases left unmatched: 13.

The CDR3 loop reads CASSQEWLAGEGEQFF. CDR3 in DNA: TGTGCCAGCAGCCAAGAATGGCTAGCGGGTGAAGGTGAGCAGTTCTTC. The V call is TRBV14, the J call TRBJ2-1; 8 bases agree with TRBD2. In germline, CDR1 is SGHDN, CDR2 FVKESK. V dropped 0 bases and J dropped 9; count of bases not matched to a gene: 10. CDR3 length: 16 amino acids. Supplemented by reference TRBV14 and TRBJ2-1, the full variable domain reads EAGVTQFPSHSVIEKGQTVTLRCDPISGHDNLYWYRRVMGKEIKFLLHFVKESKQDESGMPNNRFLAERTGGTYSTLKVQPAELEDSGVYFCASSQEWLAGEGEQFFGPGTRLTVL.

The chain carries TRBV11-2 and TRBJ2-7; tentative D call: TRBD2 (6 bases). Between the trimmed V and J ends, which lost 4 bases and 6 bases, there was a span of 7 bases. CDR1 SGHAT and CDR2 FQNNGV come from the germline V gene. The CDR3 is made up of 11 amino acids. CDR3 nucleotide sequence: TGTGCCAGCAGCTCCGGGGGCGAGCAGTACTTC. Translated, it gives CASSSGGEQYF.

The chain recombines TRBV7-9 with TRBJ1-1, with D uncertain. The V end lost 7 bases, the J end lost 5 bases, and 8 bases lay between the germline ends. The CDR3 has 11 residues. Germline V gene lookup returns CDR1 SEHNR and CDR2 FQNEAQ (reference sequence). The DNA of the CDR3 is TGTGCCAGCAAGACGGGGACTGAAGCTTTCTTT. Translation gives CASKTGTEAFF.

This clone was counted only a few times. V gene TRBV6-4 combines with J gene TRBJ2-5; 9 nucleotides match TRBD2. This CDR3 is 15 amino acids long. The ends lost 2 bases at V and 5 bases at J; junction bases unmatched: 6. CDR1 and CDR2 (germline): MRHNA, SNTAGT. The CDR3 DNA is TGTGCCAGCAGTGACCAAGCGGGAGGAGGGGAGACCCAGTACTTC. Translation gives CASSDQAGGGETQYF.

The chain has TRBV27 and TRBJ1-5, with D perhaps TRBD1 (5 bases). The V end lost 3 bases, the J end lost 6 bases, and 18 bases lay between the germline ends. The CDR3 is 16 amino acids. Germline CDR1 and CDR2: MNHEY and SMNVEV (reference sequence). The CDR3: CASSLMPGDGGQPQHF. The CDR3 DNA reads TGTGCCAGCAGTTTGATGCCGGGGGACGGGGGTCAGCCCCAGCATTTT.

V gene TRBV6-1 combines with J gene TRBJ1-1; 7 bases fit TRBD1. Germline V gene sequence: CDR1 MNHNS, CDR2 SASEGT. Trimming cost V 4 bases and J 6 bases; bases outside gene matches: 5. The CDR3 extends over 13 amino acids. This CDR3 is CASSVQGTPEAFF. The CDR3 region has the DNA TGTGCCAGCAGTGTACAGGGGACCCCTGAAGCTTTCTTT.

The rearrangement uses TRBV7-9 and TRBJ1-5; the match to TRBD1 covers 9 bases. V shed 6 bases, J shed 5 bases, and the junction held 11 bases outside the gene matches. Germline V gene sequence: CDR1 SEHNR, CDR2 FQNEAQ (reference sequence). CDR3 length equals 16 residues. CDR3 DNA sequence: TGTGCCAGCAGTTCCGGGACAGGGCCTATTCATCAGCCCCAGCATTTT. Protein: CASSSGTGPIHQPQHF.

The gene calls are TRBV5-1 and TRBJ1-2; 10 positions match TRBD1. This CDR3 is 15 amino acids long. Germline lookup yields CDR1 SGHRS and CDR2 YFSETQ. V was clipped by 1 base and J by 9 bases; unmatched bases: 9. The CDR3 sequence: CASSLNRRTGGSYTF. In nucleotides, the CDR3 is TGCGCCAGCAGCTTGAACCGGAGGACAGGGGGAAGCTACACCTTC.

Written as DNA, the CDR3 is TGCGCCAGCAGCCAAGATGGACTAGCGGGGCCATGGGACACCGGGGAGCTGTTTTTT. Encoded protein: CASSQDGLAGPWDTGELFF. The chain couples TRBV4-1 to TRBJ2-2; 12 bases align to TRBD2. V was clipped by 0 bases and J by 3 bases; unmatched bases: 8. The germline V gene has CDR1 MGHRA and CDR2 YSYEKL. The CDR3 has 19 residues.

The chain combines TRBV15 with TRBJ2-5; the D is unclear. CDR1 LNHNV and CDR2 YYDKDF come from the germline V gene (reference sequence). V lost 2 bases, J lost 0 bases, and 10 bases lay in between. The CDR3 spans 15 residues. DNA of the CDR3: TGTGCCACCAGCAGATTTCCTACGTACCAAGAGACCCAGTACTTC. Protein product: CATSRFPTYQETQYF.

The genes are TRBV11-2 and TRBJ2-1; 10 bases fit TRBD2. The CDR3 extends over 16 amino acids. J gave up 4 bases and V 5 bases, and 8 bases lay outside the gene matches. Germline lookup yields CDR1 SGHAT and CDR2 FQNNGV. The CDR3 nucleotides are TGTGCCAGCAGCACGTGGACTAGCGGAAATTACAATGAGCAGTTCTTC. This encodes CASSTWTSGNYNEQFF. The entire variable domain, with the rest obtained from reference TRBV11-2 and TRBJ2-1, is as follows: EAGVAQSPRYKIIEKRQSVAFWCNPISGHATLYWYQQILGQGPKLLIQFQNNGVVDDSQLPKDRFSAERLKGVDSTLKIQPAKLEDSAVYLCASSTWTSGNYNEQFFGPGTRLTVL.

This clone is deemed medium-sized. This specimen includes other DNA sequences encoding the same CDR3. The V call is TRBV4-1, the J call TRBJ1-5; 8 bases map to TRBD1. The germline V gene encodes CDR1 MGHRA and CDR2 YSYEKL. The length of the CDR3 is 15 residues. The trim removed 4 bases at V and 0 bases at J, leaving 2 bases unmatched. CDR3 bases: TGCGCCAGCAGCCCGACAGGGGTTAGCAATCAGCCCCAGCATTTT. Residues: CASSPTGVSNQPQHF.

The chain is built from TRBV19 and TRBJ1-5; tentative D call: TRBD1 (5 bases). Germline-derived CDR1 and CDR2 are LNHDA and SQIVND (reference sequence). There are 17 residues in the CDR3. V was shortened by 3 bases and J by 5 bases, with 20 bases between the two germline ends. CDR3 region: CASSMRRYSGKYQPQHF. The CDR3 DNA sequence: TGTGCCAGTAGTATGAGAAGGTATTCAGGGAAGTATCAGCCCCAGCATTTT. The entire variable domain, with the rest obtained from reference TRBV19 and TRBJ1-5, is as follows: DGGITQSPKYLFRKEGQNVTLSCEQNLNHDAMYWYRQDPGQGLRLIYYSQIVNDFQKGDIAEGYSVSREKKESFPLTVTSAQKNPTAFYLCASSMRRYSGKYQPQHFGDGTRLSIL.

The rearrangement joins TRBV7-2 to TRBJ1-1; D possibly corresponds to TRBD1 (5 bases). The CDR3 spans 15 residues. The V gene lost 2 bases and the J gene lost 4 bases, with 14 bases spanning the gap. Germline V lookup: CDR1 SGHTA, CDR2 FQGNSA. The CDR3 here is CASSLIAGGATEAFF. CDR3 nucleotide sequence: TGTGCCAGCAGCTTAATAGCCGGTGGGGCCACTGAAGCTTTCTTT.

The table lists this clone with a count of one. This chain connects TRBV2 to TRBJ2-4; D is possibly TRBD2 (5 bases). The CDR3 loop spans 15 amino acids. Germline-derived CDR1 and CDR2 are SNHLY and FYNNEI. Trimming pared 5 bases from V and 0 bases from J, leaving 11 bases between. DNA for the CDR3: TGTGCCAGCAGTCCGGGAACCCTAGCCAAAAACATTCAGTACTTC. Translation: CASSPGTLAKNIQYF.

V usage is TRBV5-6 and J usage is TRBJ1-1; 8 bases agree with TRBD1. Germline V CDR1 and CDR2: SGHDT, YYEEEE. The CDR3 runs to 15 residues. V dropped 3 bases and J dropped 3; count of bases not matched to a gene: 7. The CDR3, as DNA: TGTGCCAGCAGCTACCCGACAGGGGTGGACACTGAAGCTTTCTTT. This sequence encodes CASSYPTGVDTEAFF.

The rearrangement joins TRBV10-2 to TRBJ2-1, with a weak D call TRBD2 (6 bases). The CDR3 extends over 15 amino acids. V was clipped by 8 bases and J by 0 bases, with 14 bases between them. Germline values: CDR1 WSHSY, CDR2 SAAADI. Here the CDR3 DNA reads TGCGCCAGCGTCCCTAGCGACCGCTCCTACAATGAGCAGTTCTTC. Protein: CASVPSDRSYNEQFF.